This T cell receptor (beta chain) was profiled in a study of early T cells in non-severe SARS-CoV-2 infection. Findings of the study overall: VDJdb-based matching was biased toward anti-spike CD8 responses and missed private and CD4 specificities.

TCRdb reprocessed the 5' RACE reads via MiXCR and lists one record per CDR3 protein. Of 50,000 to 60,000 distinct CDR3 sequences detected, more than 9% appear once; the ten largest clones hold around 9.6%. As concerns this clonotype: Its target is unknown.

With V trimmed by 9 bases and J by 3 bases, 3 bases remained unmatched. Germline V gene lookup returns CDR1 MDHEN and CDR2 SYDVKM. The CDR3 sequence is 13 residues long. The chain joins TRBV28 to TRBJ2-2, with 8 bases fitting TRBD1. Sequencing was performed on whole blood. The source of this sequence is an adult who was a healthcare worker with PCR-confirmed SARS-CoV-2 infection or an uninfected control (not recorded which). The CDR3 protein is CASDRGYTGELFF. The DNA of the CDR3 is TGTGCCAGTGACAGGGGATACACCGGGGAGCTGTTTTTT.